The sequence of this TCR beta chain was determined in a study of blood T cell repertoires in COVID-19. Profiled with immunoSEQ multiplex PCR; TCRdb holds only in-frame clones, not every one. The data contain around 320,000 clones, 70% to 90% of them singletons. The CDR3 is made up of 12 amino acids. Germline values: CDR1 MDHEN, CDR2 SYDVKM. The V gene lost 2 bases and the J gene lost 7 bases, with 9 bases spanning the gap. This chain joins TRBV28 and TRBJ2-7; D possibly corresponds to TRBD1 (5 bases). Material: peripheral blood. This TCR was recovered from a human donor in a cohort sampled during active COVID-19. This CDR3 reads CASSLKGYEQYF. The CDR3, as DNA: TGTGCCAGCAGTTTAAAGGGGTATGAGCAGTACTTC.